Listed here are 7 T cell receptor beta chains from one sample, sequenced in a study of blood T cell repertoires in COVID-19. Sequencing used immunoSEQ multiplex PCR; TCRdb keeps in-frame clones, though not all of them. The table records roughly 91,000 clones, approximately 79% of them present only once. The sequenced material came from peripheral blood. Receptors were obtained from an older man with acute or convalescent COVID-19.

A single count supports this clone. This rearrangement joins TRBV28 to TRBJ2-4; weak D call: TRBD2 (6 bases). The V gene's germline CDR1 is MDHEN and CDR2 SYDVKM. The length of the CDR3 is 15 residues. Between the trimmed V and J ends, which lost 5 bases and 3 bases, there was a span of 14 bases. CDR3 sequence: CASSGGGRVKNIQYF. The DNA for the CDR3 is TGTGCCAGCAGTGGGGGAGGAAGGGTCAAAAACATTCAGTACTTC.

J is TRBJ2-7 and V is TRBV5-6, with TRBD2 as a possible D gene (5 bases). Germline values: CDR1 SGHDT, CDR2 YYEEEE. The CDR3 length is 13 residues. V was pared by 3 bases and J by 3 bases, with 10 bases between. The CDR3 sequence: CASSSGYNYEQYV. CDR3 nucleotide sequence: TGTGCCAGCAGCTCGGGGTATAACTACGAGCAGTACGTC.

This sequence joins TRBV5-1 and TRBJ1-3, with a tentative D call TRBD1 (5 bases). The germline CDR1 and CDR2 sequences are SGHRS and YFSETQ. The CDR3 has 14 amino acids. V gave up 4 bases and J gave up 0 bases, with 8 bases separating them. In DNA form, the CDR3 reads TGCGCCAGCAGCCCCGGGGGCTCTGGAAACACCATATATTTT. Encoded protein: CASSPGGSGNTIYF. The full variable domain, rest sourced from reference TRBV5-1 and TRBJ1-3, is KAGVTQTPRYLIKTRGQQVTLSCSPISGHRSVSWYQQTPGQGLQFLFEYFSETQRNKGNFPGRFSGRQFSNSRSEMNVSTLELGDSALYLCASSPGGSGNTIYFGEGSWLTVV.

Here the CDR3 reads CASSPAGGPTDTQYF. CDR3 sequence (DNA): TGTGCCAGCAGCCCAGCGGGGGGGCCTACAGATACGCAGTATTTT. This rearrangement joins TRBV7-2 to TRBJ2-3, with 10 bases identical to TRBD2. CDR1 SGHTA and CDR2 FQGNSA come from the germline V gene. V lost 5 bases to trimming and J lost 3 bases; unmatched junction nucleotides: 5. This CDR3 is built from 15 residues.

The chain carries TRBV5-5 and TRBJ1-4; D gene uncertain. The CDR3 loop spans 15 amino acids. The V gene lost 0 bases and the J gene lost 4 bases, with 10 bases spanning the gap. Germline lookup yields CDR1 SGHKS and CDR2 YYEKEE (reference sequence). CDR3: CASSLVTKNNEKLFF. CDR3 in DNA: TGTGCCAGCAGCTTGGTAACAAAGAATAATGAAAAACTGTTTTTT.

This clone appeared once. V usage is TRBV28 and J usage is TRBJ2-3; D not resolved. The CDR3 has 15 amino acids. V lost 1 base and J 5 bases, leaving 13 bases between the germline ends. The germline CDR1 and CDR2 sequences are MDHEN and SYDVKM. Here the CDR3 DNA reads TGTGCCAGCAGTTTATCTGATTTGGGCAGAGATACGCAGTATTTT. It encodes CASSLSDLGRDTQYF.

The chain uses TRBV7-4 and TRBJ1-4, with a tentative D call TRBD1 (6 bases). Germline V gene lookup returns CDR1 SGHVT and CDR2 SQSDAQ. Trimming removed 5 bases from V and 5 bases from J, with 21 bases in between. This CDR3 spans 17 amino acids. The CDR3 bases are TGTGCCAGCAGCGATCCCACCTGGGCAGGGGAAAATGAAAAACTGTTTTTT. It is translated as CASSDPTWAGENEKLFF.